The next 26 T cell receptor beta chains were all read from a single sample in a study of T-cell memory formation after mild COVID-19. Using its own MiXCR run on the 5' RACE reads, TCRdb lists one record per CDR3 protein. Among about 540,000 distinct CDR3 sequences, around 20% were seen once, and the ten largest hold approximately 12%. The sample consisted of PBMCs or a T cell subset sorted from them (not recorded which). These receptors came from an adult woman who had mild COVID-19 (a few samples of this study predate the infection). Cell type and time point are not known.

There are a few counts of this clonotype. The J gene is TRBJ2-4, the V gene TRBV11-2; tentatively, D is TRBD1 (7 bases). Germline V gene lookup returns CDR1 SGHAT and CDR2 FQNNGV. The CDR3 runs 16 residues. V was pared by 5 bases and J by 7 bases, with 21 bases between. In DNA, the CDR3 is TGTGCCAGCAGCCCCGCCGTGCGGAGGGGGCATAACATTCAGTACTTC. It encodes CASSPAVRRGHNIQYF.

This clonotype was detected a few times. This chain joins TRBV6-6 and TRBJ1-1; tentatively, D is TRBD1 (5 bases). The length of the CDR3 is 15 residues. CDR1 is MNHNY and CDR2 is SVGAGI in the germline V gene (reference sequence). Trimming removed 2 bases from V and 2 bases from J, with 12 bases in between. This CDR3 is CASSYHEGVNTEAFF. CDR3 nucleotide sequence: TGTGCCAGCAGTTACCATGAAGGGGTAAACACTGAAGCTTTCTTT.

This clonotype has a handful of counts. The chain has TRBV12-3 or TRBV12-4 and TRBJ2-2, with D maybe TRBD1 (5 bases). The CDR3 contains 14 residues. V lost 5 bases, J lost 8 bases, and 15 bases lay in between. The CDR3: CASSPQGTTGELFF. Here the CDR3 DNA reads TGTGCCAGCAGTCCCCAGGGAACCACGGGGGAGCTGTTTTTT.

The gene calls are TRBV6-5 and TRBJ2-1, with TRBD2 identical over 10 bases. V lost 3 bases and J lost 4; bases outside the gene matches: 3. The CDR3 length is 15 residues. Germline assignment: CDR1 MNHEY and CDR2 SVGAGI. The CDR3 nucleotides are TGTGCCAGCAGTTATGAACTAGCGGGGTACAATGAGCAGTTCTTC. Amino acids: CASSYELAGYNEQFF.

The chain employs TRBV28 and TRBJ1-1; D is undetermined. CDR1 is MDHEN and CDR2 is SYDVKM in the germline V gene. V lost 4 bases and J lost 7, with 10 bases in between. This CDR3 contains 12 residues. CDR3 amino acids: CASSSHTLEAFF. DNA for the CDR3: TGTGCCAGCAGTTCACACACCCTTGAAGCTTTCTTT.

The chain has TRBV27 and TRBJ2-7; D may be TRBD1 (6 bases). V shed 6 bases and J shed 3 bases, with 21 bases lying between them. The CDR3 is 16 amino acids. In germline, CDR1 is MNHEY, CDR2 SMNVEV (reference sequence). The CDR3 nucleotides are TGTGCCAGCAGCGTTACAGGGACATACCACCTCTACGAGCAGTACTTC. It is translated as CASSVTGTYHLYEQYF.

The V call is TRBV6-6, the J call TRBJ1-5; D is undetermined. This CDR3 is 15 amino acids long. The germline V gene has CDR1 MNHNY and CDR2 SVGAGI (reference sequence). Trimming pared 2 bases from V and 2 bases from J, leaving 10 bases between. The CDR3 nucleotides read TGTGCCAGCAGTTACGACGATAAAGGCAATCAGCCCCAGCATTTT. Encoded protein: CASSYDDKGNQPQHF.

This clonotype has just a few counts. The J gene is TRBJ2-7, the V gene TRBV3-1; D gene unclear. The CDR3 runs 12 residues. The ends were cut back, 1 base at V and 9 bases at J, with 10 bases in the middle. Germline loops: CDR1 LGHDT, CDR2 YNNKEL (reference sequence). The CDR3 bases are TGTGCCAGCAGCCAAGGCCGAGCCTCGCAGTACTTC. Residues: CASSQGRASQYF.

CDR3 sequence: CSAKVIESGRVRDTQYF. The CDR3 region has the DNA TGCAGTGCCAAAGTCATTGAGAGCGGGAGGGTCCGGGATACGCAGTATTTT. This chain links TRBV20-1 with TRBJ2-3; 10 nucleotides line up with TRBD2. J lost 6 bases, V lost 6 bases, and 18 bases had no gene match. This CDR3 spans 17 amino acids. Germline V gene sequence: CDR1 DFQATT, CDR2 SNEGSKA (reference sequence).

There are many counts of this clonotype. The chain couples TRBV4-3 to TRBJ2-1; 8 positions match TRBD2. This CDR3 is built from 19 residues. CDR1 is LGHNA, CDR2 YSLEER, per germline. With V trimmed by 0 bases and J by 0 bases, 10 bases remained unmatched. CDR3 in DNA: TGCGCCAGCAGCCAAGACACGGCTAGCGGGCGACGCTCCTACAATGAGCAGTTCTTC. This encodes CASSQDTASGRRSYNEQFF.

As regards this clonotype: A read error may produce the germline difference seen at one junction end. The V and J genes are TRBV5-4 and TRBJ2-7, with TRBD2 identical over 8 bases. The CDR3 length is 15 residues. Germline CDR1 reads SGHNT; CDR2 reads YYREEE (reference sequence). The CDR3 nucleotides read TGTGCCAGCAGCACCTTCGGGAGGGCCTCCGACGAGCAGTACTTC. As protein: CASSTFGRASDEQYF.

V and J are TRBV4-3 and TRBJ1-3; possible D gene TRBD1, 5 bases. This CDR3 comprises 15 residues. Germline CDR1 is LGHNA and CDR2 is YSLEER. The V end lost 4 bases, the J end lost 0 bases, and 10 bases lay between the germline ends. The CDR3 reads CASSPGTSSGNTIYF. The DNA for the CDR3 is TGCGCCAGCAGCCCCGGGACTAGCTCTGGAAACACCATATATTTT.

The chain employs TRBV5-6 and TRBJ2-2, with 8 nucleotides matching TRBD1. Germline CDR1 and CDR2: SGHDT and YYEEEE. V trimming: 0 bases; J trimming: 7 bases; junction bases outside the gene matches: 5. The CDR3 consists of 15 residues. CDR3 in amino acids: CASSLVDRAGGELFF. In nucleotides, the CDR3 is TGTGCCAGCAGCTTGGTGGACAGGGCGGGCGGGGAGCTGTTTTTT.

There are a few counts of this clonotype. The chain carries TRBV29-1 and TRBJ1-1, with 12 nucleotides matching TRBD1. Trimming removed 5 bases from V and 9 bases from J; junction bases left unmatched: 16. CDR1 and CDR2 from the germline V gene are SQVTM and ANQGSEA. The CDR3 totals 16 residues. In DNA, the CDR3 is TGCAGCGTTCTAAGGGACAGGGGGCTAATACCCCCCAAAGCTTTCTTT. It is translated as CSVLRDRGLIPPKAFF.

This chain joins TRBV7-8 and TRBJ2-3; D possibly corresponds to TRBD2 (5 bases). V was trimmed by 8 bases and J by 0 bases, leaving 15 bases between them. Germline loops: CDR1 SGHVS, CDR2 FQNEAQ. The CDR3 is made up of 15 amino acids. As DNA, the CDR3 is TGTGCCAGCTTCGAGGGTCGCCGCAGCACAGATACGCAGTATTTT. It is translated as CASFEGRRSTDTQYF.

V is TRBV6-2 or TRBV6-3 and J is TRBJ2-2; D unresolved. This CDR3 contains 14 residues. V gave up 2 bases and J gave up 4 bases, with 8 bases separating them. Looked up from germline, CDR1 is MNHEY and CDR2 is SVGEGT. The CDR3: CASSYATPTGELFF. The CDR3 bases are TGTGCCAGCAGTTACGCGACACCCACCGGGGAGCTGTTTTTT.

This clonotype showed up just a few times. The gene calls are TRBV20-1 and TRBJ1-2; no clear D gene. The ends were cut back, 0 bases at V and 8 bases at J, with 10 bases in the middle. The CDR3 runs to 12 residues. Per the germline V gene, CDR1 is DFQATT and CDR2 is SNEGSKA (reference sequence). Written as DNA, the CDR3 is TGCAGTGCTAGAGACGCACTTTACGGCTACACCTTC. It codes for CSARDALYGYTF.

This clonotype has a count of ten or more. The chain links TRBV20-1 to TRBJ2-7; either TRBD1 or TRBD2 may fit D (5 bases each). The CDR3 is 16 residues long. Trimming left V 3 bases short and J 4 bases short, with 22 bases between. Germline CDR1 DFQATT, CDR2 SNEGSKA (reference sequence). The DNA for the CDR3 is TGCAGTGCTAGGGACACCCATACCGGGGCCCTTTACGAGCAGTACTTC. It translates to CSARDTHTGALYEQYF.

This clonotype was observed a few times. The V call is TRBV20-1, the J call TRBJ2-5, with 8 positions matching TRBD1. The V gene's germline CDR1 is DFQATT and CDR2 SNEGSKA (reference sequence). The trim removed 5 bases at V and 0 bases at J, leaving 8 bases unmatched. The CDR3 consists of 15 residues. The CDR3 nucleotides are TGCAGTGCTGCACAACTACAGGGGGACCAAGAGACCCAGTACTTC. This encodes CSAAQLQGDQETQYF.

V usage is TRBV7-8 and J usage is TRBJ2-5; no reliable D call. CDR1 SGHVS and CDR2 FQNEAQ come from the germline V gene. Trimming pared 1 base from V and 2 bases from J, leaving 11 bases between. There are 15 residues in the CDR3. This CDR3 reads CASSLGPGRQETQYF. The CDR3 DNA reads as TGTGCCAGCAGCTTAGGCCCAGGACGGCAAGAGACCCAGTACTTC.

In its sample, this clonotype was seen a few times. The rearrangement uses TRBV12-3 or TRBV12-4 and TRBJ2-3, with 10 bases matching TRBD2. J lost 1 base, V lost 7 bases, and 11 bases had no gene match. The CDR3 extends over 17 amino acids. This chain's CDR3 is CASNLGLAGVGTDTQYF. CDR3 nucleotide sequence: TGTGCCAGCAACTTGGGGCTAGCGGGAGTCGGCACAGATACGCAGTATTTT.

Remarks on this clonotype: The junction shows a germline mismatch at one end, possibly a read error. The chain has TRBV27 and TRBJ2-7; either TRBD1 or TRBD2 may fit D (5 bases each). The CDR3 has 16 amino acids. CDR1 is MNHEY, CDR2 SMNVEV, per germline (reference sequence). For the CDR3, the DNA is TGTGCCAGCAGTCTATCCGGGACCGACCCCTTCTACGAGCAGTACTTC. This translates into CASSLSGTDPFYEQYF.

The sample holds many counts of this clonotype. The gene calls are TRBV11-3 and TRBJ2-1; D gene ambiguous. Germline V gives CDR1 SGHNT, CDR2 YENEEA. The CDR3 has 14 amino acids. Between the trimmed V and J ends, which lost 0 bases and 6 bases, there was a span of 9 bases. The CDR3 nucleotides read TGTGCCAGCAGCTTAGAATATCGCGCCAATGAGCAGTTCTTC. It is translated as CASSLEYRANEQFF.

This clonotype showed up just a few times. The chain uses TRBV5-1 and TRBJ1-1, with 11 bases that match TRBD1. Germline lookup yields CDR1 SGHRS and CDR2 YFSETQ. V lost 4 bases, J lost 2 bases, and 7 bases stayed unmatched. The length of the CDR3 is 16 residues. The CDR3 DNA follows: TGCGCCAGCAGCCAAGGACAGGGGGCAATTAACACTGAAGCTTTCTTT. Its translation: CASSQGQGAINTEAFF.

This clonotype has only a few counts. The chain recombines TRBV11-2 with TRBJ2-3; D tentatively reads TRBD1 or TRBD2 (5 bases each). The germline CDR1 and CDR2 sequences are SGHAT and FQNNGV. The CDR3 consists of 15 residues. Between the trimmed V and J ends, which lost 6 bases and 2 bases, there was a span of 15 bases. CDR3 protein: CASRSEGSHTDTQYF. CDR3 nucleotide sequence: TGTGCCAGCAGATCAGAGGGGTCCCACACAGATACGCAGTATTTT.

The chain recombines TRBV7-3 with TRBJ1-1; perhaps TRBD1 as D (5 bases). V lost 1 base, J lost 1 base, and 7 bases lay in between. Per the germline V gene, CDR1 is SGHTA and CDR2 is FQGTGA. The CDR3 extends over 14 amino acids. The CDR3 sequence: CASSLSDRNTEAFF. CDR3 bases: TGTGCCAGCAGCTTAAGCGACAGGAACACTGAAGCTTTCTTT.